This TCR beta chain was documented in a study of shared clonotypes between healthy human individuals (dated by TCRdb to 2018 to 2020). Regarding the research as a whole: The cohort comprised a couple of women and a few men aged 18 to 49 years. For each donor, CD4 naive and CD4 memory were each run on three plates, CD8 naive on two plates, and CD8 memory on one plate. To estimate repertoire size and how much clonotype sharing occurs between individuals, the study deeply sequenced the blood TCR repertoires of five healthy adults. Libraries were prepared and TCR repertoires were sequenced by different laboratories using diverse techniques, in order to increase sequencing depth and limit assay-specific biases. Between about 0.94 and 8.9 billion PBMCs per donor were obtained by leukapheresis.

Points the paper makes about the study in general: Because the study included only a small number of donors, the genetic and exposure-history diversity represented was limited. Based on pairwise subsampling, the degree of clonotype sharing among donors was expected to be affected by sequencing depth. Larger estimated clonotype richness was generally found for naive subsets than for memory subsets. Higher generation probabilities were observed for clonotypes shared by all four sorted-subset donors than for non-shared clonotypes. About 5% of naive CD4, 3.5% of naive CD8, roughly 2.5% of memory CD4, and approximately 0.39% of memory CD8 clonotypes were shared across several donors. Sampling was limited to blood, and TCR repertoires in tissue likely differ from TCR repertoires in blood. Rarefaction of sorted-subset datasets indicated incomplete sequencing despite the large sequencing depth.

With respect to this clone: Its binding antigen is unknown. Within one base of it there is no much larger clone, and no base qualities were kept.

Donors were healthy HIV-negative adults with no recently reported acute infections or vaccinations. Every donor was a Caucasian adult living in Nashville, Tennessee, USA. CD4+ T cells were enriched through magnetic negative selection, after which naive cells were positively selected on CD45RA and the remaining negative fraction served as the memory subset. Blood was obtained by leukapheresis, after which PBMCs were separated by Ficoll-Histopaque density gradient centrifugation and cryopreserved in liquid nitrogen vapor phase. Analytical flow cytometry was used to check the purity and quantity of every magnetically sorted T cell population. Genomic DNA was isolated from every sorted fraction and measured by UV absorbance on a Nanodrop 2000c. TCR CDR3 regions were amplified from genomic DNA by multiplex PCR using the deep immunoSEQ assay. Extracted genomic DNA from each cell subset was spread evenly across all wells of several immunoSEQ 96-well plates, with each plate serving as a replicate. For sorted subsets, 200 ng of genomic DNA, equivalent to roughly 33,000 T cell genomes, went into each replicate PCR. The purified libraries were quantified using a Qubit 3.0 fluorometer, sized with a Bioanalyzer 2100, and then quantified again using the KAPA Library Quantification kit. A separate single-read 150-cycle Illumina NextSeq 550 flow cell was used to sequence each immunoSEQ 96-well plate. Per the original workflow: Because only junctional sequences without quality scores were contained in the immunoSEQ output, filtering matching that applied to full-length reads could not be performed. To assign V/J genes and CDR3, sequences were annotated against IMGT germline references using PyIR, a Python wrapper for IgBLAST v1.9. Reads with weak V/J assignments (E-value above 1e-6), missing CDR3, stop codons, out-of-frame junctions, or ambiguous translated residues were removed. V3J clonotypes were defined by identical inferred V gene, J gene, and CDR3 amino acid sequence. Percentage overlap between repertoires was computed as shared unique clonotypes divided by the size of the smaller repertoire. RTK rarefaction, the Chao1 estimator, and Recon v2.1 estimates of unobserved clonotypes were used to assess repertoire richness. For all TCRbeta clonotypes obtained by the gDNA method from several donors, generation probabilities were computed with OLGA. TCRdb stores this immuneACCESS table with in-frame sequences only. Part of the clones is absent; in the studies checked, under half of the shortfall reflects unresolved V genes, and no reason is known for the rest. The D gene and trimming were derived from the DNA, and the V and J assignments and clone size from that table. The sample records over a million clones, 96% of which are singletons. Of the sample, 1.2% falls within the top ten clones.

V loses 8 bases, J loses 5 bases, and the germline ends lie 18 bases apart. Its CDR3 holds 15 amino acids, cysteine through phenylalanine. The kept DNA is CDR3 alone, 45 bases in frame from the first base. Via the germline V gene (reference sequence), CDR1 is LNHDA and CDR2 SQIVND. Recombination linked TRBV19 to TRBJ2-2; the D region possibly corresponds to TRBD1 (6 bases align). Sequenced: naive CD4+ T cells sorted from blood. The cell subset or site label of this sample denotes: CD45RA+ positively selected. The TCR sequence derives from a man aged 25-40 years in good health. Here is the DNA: TGTGCCAGTGGACCAGGGTGGGGGCCAACCGGGGAGCTGTTTTTT. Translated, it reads CASGPGWGPTGELFF. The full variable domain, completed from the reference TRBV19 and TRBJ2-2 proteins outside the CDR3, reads DGGITQSPKYLFRKEGQNVTLSCEQNLNHDAMYWYRQDPGQGLRLIYYSQIVNDFQKGDIAEGYSVSREKKESFPLTVTSAQKNPTAFYLCASGPGWGPTGELFFGEGSRLTVL.